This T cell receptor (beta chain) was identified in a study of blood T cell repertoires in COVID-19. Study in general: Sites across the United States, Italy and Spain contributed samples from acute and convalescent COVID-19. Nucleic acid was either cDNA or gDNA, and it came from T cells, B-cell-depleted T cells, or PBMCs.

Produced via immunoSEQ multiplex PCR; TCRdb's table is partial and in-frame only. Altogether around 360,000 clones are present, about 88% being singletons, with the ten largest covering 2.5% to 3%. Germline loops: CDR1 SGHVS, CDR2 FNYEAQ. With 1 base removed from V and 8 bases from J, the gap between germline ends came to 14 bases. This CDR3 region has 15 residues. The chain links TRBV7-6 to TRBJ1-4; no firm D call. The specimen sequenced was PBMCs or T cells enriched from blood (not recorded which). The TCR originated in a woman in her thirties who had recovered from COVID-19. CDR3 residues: CASSLGSGNREKLFF. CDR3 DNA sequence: TGTGCCAGCAGCTTAGGTTCGGGGAATCGGGAAAAACTGTTTTTT.